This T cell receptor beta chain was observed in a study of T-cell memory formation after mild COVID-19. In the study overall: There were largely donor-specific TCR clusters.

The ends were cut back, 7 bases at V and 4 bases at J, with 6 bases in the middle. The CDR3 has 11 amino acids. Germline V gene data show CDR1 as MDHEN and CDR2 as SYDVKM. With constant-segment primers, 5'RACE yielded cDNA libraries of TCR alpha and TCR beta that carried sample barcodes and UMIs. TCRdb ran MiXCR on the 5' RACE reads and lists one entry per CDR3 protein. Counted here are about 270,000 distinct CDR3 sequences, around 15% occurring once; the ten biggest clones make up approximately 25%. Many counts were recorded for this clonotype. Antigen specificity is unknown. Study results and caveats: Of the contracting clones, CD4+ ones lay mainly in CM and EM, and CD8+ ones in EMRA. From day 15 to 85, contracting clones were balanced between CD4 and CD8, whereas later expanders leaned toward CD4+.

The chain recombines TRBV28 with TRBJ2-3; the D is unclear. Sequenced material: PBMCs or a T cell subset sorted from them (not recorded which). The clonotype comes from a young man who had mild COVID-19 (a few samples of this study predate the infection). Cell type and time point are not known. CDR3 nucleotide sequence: TGTGCCAGCACGCGTTCAGATACGCAGTATTTT. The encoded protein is CASTRSDTQYF.